These 28 T cell receptor beta chains share one sample of origin, sequenced in a study of beta chain features in type 1 diabetes. Reverse transcription of all isolated RNA meant that expressed TCRB transcripts were sequenced. TCRdb's table, derived via immunoSEQ multiplex PCR, lists solely in-frame clones and lacks some. The table lists about 130,000 clones, just over 9% of them singletons, with roughly 0.69% in the top ten. Sample: central memory CD4+ T cells from blood. All receptors come from a man between 18 and 29 years old in good health.

This chain joins TRBV5-4 and TRBJ2-1; 8 bases fit TRBD2. Losses at the gene ends were 9 bases for V and 0 bases for J; bases not matched to a gene: 11. The CDR3 runs 16 residues. Per the germline V gene, CDR1 is SGHNT and CDR2 is YYREEE (reference sequence). The CDR3 loop is CATQEAGGRSYNEQFF. The CDR3 DNA reads TGTGCCACCCAAGAGGCGGGGGGCCGCTCCTACAATGAGCAGTTCTTC. Using reference TRBV5-4 and TRBJ2-1 for the parts outside the CDR3, the full variable domain is ETGVTQSPTHLIKTRGQQVTLRCSSQSGHNTVSWYQQALGQGPQFIFQYYREEENGRGNFPPRFSGLQFPNYSSELNVNALELDDSALYLCATQEAGGRSYNEQFFGPGTRLTVL.

The table lists this clone with a few counts. This sequence joins TRBV6-5 and TRBJ1-6; D uncertain. V was pared by 0 bases and J by 4 bases, with 10 bases between. Germline CDR1 reads MNHEY; CDR2 reads SVGAGI. CDR3 length: 16 amino acids. The CDR3 DNA reads TGTGCCAGCAGTTACTCGGAGGGTTCGTATAATTCACCCCTCCACTTT. Its protein is CASSYSEGSYNSPLHF.

The rearrangement joins TRBV18 to TRBJ1-5; D is uncertain. V shed 4 bases and J shed 0 bases, with 10 bases lying between them. The CDR3 has 15 residues. The germline CDR1 and CDR2 sequences are KGHSH and LQKENI. The CDR3 protein is CASSQTGYSNQPQHF. CDR3 nucleotides: TGTGCCAGCTCACAAACGGGTTATAGCAATCAGCCCCAGCATTTT. The variable domain in full, completed from reference TRBV18 and TRBJ1-5, reads NAGVMQNPRHLVRRRGQEARLRCSPMKGHSHVYWYRQLPEEGLKFMVYLQKENIIDESGMPKERFSAEFPKEGPSILRIQQVVRGDSAAYFCASSQTGYSNQPQHFGDGTRLSIL.

This chain joins TRBV11-3 and TRBJ1-4; 7 bases match TRBD1. Germline loops: CDR1 SGHNT, CDR2 YENEEA. The CDR3 runs to 18 residues. J lost 0 bases, V lost 4 bases, and 11 bases had no gene match. The CDR3 bases are TGTGCCAGCAGCTCACATCGACAGGGAGATCCAACTAATGAAAAACTGTTTTTT. Protein product: CASSSHRQGDPTNEKLFF. The full variable domain, in which reference TRBV11-3 and TRBJ1-4 provide the parts outside the CDR3, is EAGVVQSPRYKIIEKKQPVAFWCNPISGHNTLYWYLQNLGQGPELLIRYENEEAVDDSQLPKDRFSAERLKGVDSTLKIQPAELGDSAVYLCASSSHRQGDPTNEKLFFGSGTQLSVL.

This clone was found a few times. The chain has TRBV9 and TRBJ2-2; 7 bases agree with TRBD1. Germline CDR1 reads SGDLS; CDR2 reads YYNGEE. The CDR3 spans 15 residues. Unmatched junction bases numbered 3, after V lost 2 bases and J lost 2 bases. In DNA form, the CDR3 reads TGTGCCAGCAGCGTCCGGGACAGCAACACCGGGGAGCTGTTTTTT. Encoded protein: CASSVRDSNTGELFF.

V gene TRBV2 combines with J gene TRBJ1-2, with D perhaps matching TRBD1 (6 bases). CDR3 size: 13 residues. Trimming cost V 4 bases and J 6 bases, with 12 bases left between them. Germline CDR1 reads SNHLY; CDR2 reads FYNNEI. The CDR3 loop is CASSASTGNGYTF. DNA of the CDR3: TGTGCCAGCAGTGCGAGTACAGGGAATGGCTACACCTTC.

The table lists this clone with a few counts. The chain couples TRBV6-6 to TRBJ1-2; no definite D call. Looked up from germline, CDR1 is MNHNY and CDR2 is SVGAGI (reference sequence). This CDR3 has 10 residues. Between the trimmed V and J ends, which lost 5 bases and 9 bases, there was a span of 7 bases. CDR3 bases: TGTGCCAGCAGTGAGTCGAGCTACACCTTC. Translation: CASSESSYTF.

This clone was detected only a few times. The rearrangement uses TRBV6-5 and TRBJ2-1; 8 bases agree with TRBD1. The germline gives CDR1 MNHEY, CDR2 SVGAGI. V shed 5 bases, J shed 8 bases, and the junction held 8 bases outside the gene matches. The CDR3 length is 14 residues. CDR3 bases: TGTGCCAGCAGTGCATACGGACAGGGACATGAGCAGTTCTTC. It is translated as CASSAYGQGHEQFF.

This clone has just one count. The genes are TRBV7-6 and TRBJ2-5; 10 nucleotides match TRBD2. This CDR3 has 16 residues. Germline loops: CDR1 SGHVS, CDR2 FNYEAQ. After removal of 3 bases from V and 2 bases from J, the junction contained 6 bases not matched to a gene. The DNA for the CDR3 is TGTGCCAGCAGCTTTCACGGGACTAGCGTACAAGAGACCCAGTACTTC. Translating it yields CASSFHGTSVQETQYF.

This clone has more than one count but fewer than ten. V is TRBV28 and J is TRBJ1-2; 7 bases are a match to TRBD1. The trim removed 10 bases at V and 3 bases at J, leaving 8 bases unmatched. Germline V lookup: CDR1 MDHEN, CDR2 SYDVKM. CDR3 length: 13 amino acids. The CDR3 reads CATVQGRDYGYTF. CDR3 in DNA: TGTGCCACGGTACAGGGGCGAGACTATGGCTACACCTTC.

The rearrangement links TRBV7-2 to TRBJ1-2; a possible D gene is TRBD1 (5 bases). The germline CDR1 and CDR2 sequences are SGHTA and FQGNSA. The CDR3 consists of 14 residues. V lost 5 bases and J 4 bases, leaving 14 bases between the germline ends. CDR3 protein: CASSNPDSRYGYTF. Here the CDR3 DNA reads TGTGCCAGCAGCAATCCTGACAGCCGCTATGGCTACACCTTC. The full variable domain, rest sourced from reference TRBV7-2 and TRBJ1-2, is GAGVSQSPSNKVTEKGKDVELRCDPISGHTALYWYRQSLGQGLEFLIYFQGNSAPDKSGLPSDRFSAERTGGSVSTLTIQRTQQEDSAVYLCASSNPDSRYGYTFGSGTRLTVV.

A few counts support this clone. The chain combines TRBV5-1 with TRBJ2-2, with D possibly matching TRBD2 (5 bases). V lost 4 bases and J 4 bases, leaving 17 bases between the germline ends. Germline CDR1 reads SGHRS; CDR2 reads YFSETQ. The CDR3 contains 16 residues. CDR3 sequence reads: CASSVGLASSTGELFF. In nucleotides, the CDR3 is TGCGCCAGCAGCGTAGGCCTAGCCTCGAGCACCGGGGAGCTGTTTTTT.

This clone was detected a few times. The CDR3 DNA follows: TGCAGCGTTGCCGCGCAGGGGGCGAGGACTGAAGCTTTCTTT. It specifies CSVAAQGARTEAFF. This chain connects TRBV29-1 to TRBJ1-1; 8 bases align to TRBD1. This CDR3 has 14 residues. Unmatched junction bases numbered 9, after V lost 4 bases and J lost 5 bases. Germline V gene sequence: CDR1 SQVTM, CDR2 ANQGSEA.

This clone has ten or more counts. The chain carries TRBV14 and TRBJ2-5, with 8 bases fitting TRBD2. Germline V CDR1 and CDR2: SGHDN, FVKESK. The CDR3 sequence is 15 residues long. Trimming cost V 4 bases and J 2 bases; bases outside gene matches: 6. The CDR3 DNA follows: TGTGCCAGCAGCCTAGCGGGGAGTCTACAAGAGACCCAGTACTTC. Protein product: CASSLAGSLQETQYF.

The chain recombines TRBV7-2 with TRBJ2-7, with D perhaps TRBD2 (6 bases). Germline V gives CDR1 SGHTA, CDR2 FQGNSA. There are 15 residues in the CDR3. V lost 4 bases to trimming and J lost 0 bases, with 13 bases between them. Here the CDR3 reads CASSSAGSPSYEQYF. The DNA for the CDR3 is TGTGCCAGCAGCTCCGCGGGGTCCCCCTCCTACGAGCAGTACTTC.

The V and J genes are TRBV19 and TRBJ2-1, with 7 bases aligning to TRBD1. The ends lost 5 bases at V and 12 bases at J; junction bases unmatched: 16. This CDR3 is built from 15 residues. Germline V CDR1 and CDR2: LNHDA, SQIVND (reference sequence). CDR3 protein: CASSPQDRAPFAQFF. The CDR3 DNA reads as TGTGCCAGTAGTCCCCAAGACAGGGCCCCATTTGCGCAGTTCTTC.

Concerning this clone: An end of the junction does not agree with germline; a read error may underlie this. The rearrangement joins TRBV10-3 to TRBJ1-2; 7 bases are a match to TRBD1. The germline V gene encodes CDR1 ENHRY and CDR2 SYGVKD. CDR3 length: 14 amino acids. CDR3 DNA sequence: TGTGCCAGCAGTCAAATGGACAGGAACTATGGCTACACCTTC. Amino acid sequence: CASSQMDRNYGYTF.

This clone was counted ten times or more. The CDR3 DNA reads as TGTGCCAGCAGCCCCTGGACAGGGAGTGGCTCCTACAATGAGCAGTTCTTC. Protein product: CASSPWTGSGSYNEQFF. The chain employs TRBV9 and TRBJ2-1; 8 bases map to TRBD1. Trimming cost V 4 bases and J 0 bases; bases outside gene matches: 9. CDR1 and CDR2 (germline): SGDLS, YYNGEE. This CDR3 region has 17 residues.

This clone was detected only a few times. The chain employs TRBV2 and TRBJ2-7, with a possible D match to TRBD1 (5 bases). Trimming stripped 0 bases from V and 0 bases from J, with 9 bases between. The CDR3 loop spans 15 amino acids. CDR1 is SNHLY, CDR2 FYNNEI, per germline. The CDR3 DNA reads as TGTGCCAGCAGTGAAGCTCAGGGCTACTCCTACGAGCAGTACTTC. Translated: CASSEAQGYSYEQYF.

This clone was observed a handful of times. The genes are TRBV5-1 and TRBJ1-1; possibly TRBD1 for D (5 bases). Germline loops: CDR1 SGHRS, CDR2 YFSETQ. The V end was cut by 0 bases, the J end by 4 bases, with 10 bases between. The length of the CDR3 is 14 residues. This CDR3 is CASSLGAGRTEAFF. CDR3 DNA sequence: TGCGCCAGCAGCTTGGGTGCGGGACGCACTGAAGCTTTCTTT. Filled out from reference TRBV5-1 and TRBJ1-1, the complete variable domain reads KAGVTQTPRYLIKTRGQQVTLSCSPISGHRSVSWYQQTPGQGLQFLFEYFSETQRNKGNFPGRFSGRQFSNSRSEMNVSTLELGDSALYLCASSLGAGRTEAFFGQGTRLTVV.

This clone appeared a few times. The CDR3 here is CASSAGTGEQETQYF. The CDR3 coding sequence is TGTGCCAGCAGCGCCGGGACAGGGGAACAAGAGACCCAGTACTTC. This chain links TRBV2 with TRBJ2-5, with 10 nucleotides matching TRBD1. This CDR3 has 15 amino acids. After removal of 6 bases from V and 2 bases from J, the junction contained 6 bases not matched to a gene. Germline CDR1 SNHLY, CDR2 FYNNEI.

The gene calls are TRBV4-2 and TRBJ2-3, with D perhaps matching TRBD2 (5 bases). The germline CDR1 and CDR2 sequences are LGHNA and YNFKEQ. With 3 bases removed from V and 0 bases from J, the gap between germline ends came to 13 bases. The CDR3 extends over 16 amino acids. The CDR3 nucleotides read TGTGCCAGCAGCCATCCACTAGTCTCTAGCACAGATACGCAGTATTTT. This sequence encodes CASSHPLVSSTDTQYF.

This chain joins TRBV5-4 and TRBJ1-2; 12 bases match TRBD1. CDR3 size: 16 residues. CDR1 is SGHNT, CDR2 YYREEE, per germline (reference sequence). Trimming took 0 bases from V and 7 from J; bases not matched to a gene: 7. CDR3 sequence reads: CASSLAGTGGDFGYTF. The CDR3 coding sequence is TGTGCCAGCAGCTTGGCCGGGACAGGGGGCGATTTTGGCTACACCTTC.

The chain is built from TRBV4-2 and TRBJ2-5; D possibly corresponds to TRBD2 (5 bases). The CDR3 has 16 residues. Looked up from germline, CDR1 is LGHNA and CDR2 is YNFKEQ. Trimming cost V 0 bases and J 1 base, with 12 bases left between them. As DNA, the CDR3 is TGTGCCAGCAGCCAAGAAGGAGGAGGCCGCCAAGAGACCCAGTACTTC. This sequence encodes CASSQEGGGRQETQYF.

The rearrangement joins TRBV11-1 to TRBJ2-7, with D possibly TRBD2 on 6 matching bases. Germline V CDR1 and CDR2: SGHAT, FQDESV (reference sequence). This CDR3 has 15 amino acids. Between the trimmed V and J ends, which lost 0 bases and 2 bases, there was a span of 11 bases. The CDR3 here is CASSLAASVAYEQYF. CDR3 bases: TGTGCCAGCAGCTTAGCGGCTAGCGTTGCCTACGAGCAGTACTTC.

The chain carries TRBV11-2 and TRBJ2-7; D gene unclear. Trimming stripped 1 base from V and 4 bases from J, with 8 bases between. The germline V gene encodes CDR1 SGHAT and CDR2 FQNNGV. The CDR3 loop spans 13 amino acids. The CDR3 DNA reads TGTGCCAGCAGCTTAGTACCCCGGTACGAGCAGTACTTC. It codes for CASSLVPRYEQYF. Full variable domain (rest looked up from reference TRBV11-2 and TRBJ2-7): EAGVAQSPRYKIIEKRQSVAFWCNPISGHATLYWYQQILGQGPKLLIQFQNNGVVDDSQLPKDRFSAERLKGVDSTLKIQPAKLEDSAVYLCASSLVPRYEQYFGPGTRLTVT.

This rearrangement joins TRBV7-9 to TRBJ2-5; 11 positions match TRBD2. The CDR3 consists of 16 residues. The germline V gene has CDR1 SEHNR and CDR2 FQNEAQ (reference sequence). V was pared by 6 bases and J by 4 bases, with 10 bases of the junction left unmatched. The CDR3 spells CASSVGVAGGRETQYF. The CDR3 DNA reads TGTGCCAGCAGTGTCGGAGTAGCGGGGGGGCGAGAGACCCAGTACTTC.

The V and J genes are TRBV7-8 and TRBJ2-5, with D unclear. This CDR3 contains 14 residues. Germline CDR1 is SGHVS and CDR2 is FQNEAQ. With 2 bases removed from V and 5 bases from J, the gap between germline ends came to 12 bases. The CDR3 spells CASSLLDSRETQYF. As DNA, the CDR3 is TGTGCCAGCAGCTTATTAGACTCACGGGAGACCCAGTACTTC.